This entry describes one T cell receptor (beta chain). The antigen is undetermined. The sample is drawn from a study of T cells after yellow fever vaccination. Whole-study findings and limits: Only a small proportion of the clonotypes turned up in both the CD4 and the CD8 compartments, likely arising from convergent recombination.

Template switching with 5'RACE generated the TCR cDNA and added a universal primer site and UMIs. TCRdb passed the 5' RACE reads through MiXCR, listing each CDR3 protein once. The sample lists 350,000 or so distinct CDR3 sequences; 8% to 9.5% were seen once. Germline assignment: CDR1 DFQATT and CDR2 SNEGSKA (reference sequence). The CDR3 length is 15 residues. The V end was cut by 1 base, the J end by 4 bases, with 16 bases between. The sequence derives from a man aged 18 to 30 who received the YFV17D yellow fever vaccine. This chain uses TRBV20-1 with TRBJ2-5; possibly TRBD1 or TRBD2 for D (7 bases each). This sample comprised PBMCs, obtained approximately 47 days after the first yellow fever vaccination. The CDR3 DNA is TGCAGTGCTAGAGCGACAGGGTGGGGGGGAGAGACCCAGTACTTC. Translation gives CSARATGWGGETQYF.